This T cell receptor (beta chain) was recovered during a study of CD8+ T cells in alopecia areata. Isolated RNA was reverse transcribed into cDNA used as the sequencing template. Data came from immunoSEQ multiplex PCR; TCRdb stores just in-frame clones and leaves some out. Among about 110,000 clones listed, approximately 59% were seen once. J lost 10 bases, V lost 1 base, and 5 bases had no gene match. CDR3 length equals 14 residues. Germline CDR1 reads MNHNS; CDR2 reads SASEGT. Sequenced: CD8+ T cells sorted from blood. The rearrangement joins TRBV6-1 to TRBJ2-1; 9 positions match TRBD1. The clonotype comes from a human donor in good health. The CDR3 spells CASSEVTGGNEQFF. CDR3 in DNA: TGTGCCAGCAGTGAAGTGACAGGGGGTAACGAGCAGTTCTTC.